These 30 T cell receptor beta chains came from one sample sequenced in a study of blood T cell repertoires in COVID-19. Data came from immunoSEQ multiplex PCR; TCRdb stores just in-frame clones and leaves some out. The sample holds fewer than 150,000 clones; approximately 84% are singletons and the top ten take about 13%. Input material: peripheral blood. The origin of the receptors is a human donor in a cohort sampled during active COVID-19.

The chain is built from TRBV18 and TRBJ2-7; D is unresolved. The germline gives CDR1 KGHSH, CDR2 LQKENI. This CDR3 contains 12 residues. Deletions cut 5 bases from V and 4 bases from J, with 9 bases between. The CDR3 DNA sequence: TGTGCCAGCTCAGTGAGATCATACGAGCAGTACTTC. Its protein product is CASSVRSYEQYF.

The chain uses TRBV30 and TRBJ1-3, with D perhaps matching TRBD1 (5 bases). The CDR3 runs to 16 residues. Germline loops: CDR1 GTSNPN, CDR2 SVGIG (reference sequence). The ends were cut back, 5 bases at V and 0 bases at J, with 17 bases in the middle. The CDR3 DNA follows: TGTGCCTGGCACTGGGGGGGTCTCAGCTCTGGAAACACCATATATTTT. Its translation is CAWHWGGLSSGNTIYF.

The gene calls are TRBV11-2 and TRBJ2-7; TRBD2 matches at 7 bases. This CDR3 has 15 amino acids. The germline gives CDR1 SGHAT, CDR2 FQNNGV. V shed 5 bases and J 8 bases; nucleotides not matched to a gene: 15. The CDR3 loop reads CASSLRTRPTTKQYF. The CDR3 bases are TGTGCCAGCAGCCTCCGGACTAGACCGACTACGAAGCAGTACTTC.

This clone was detected only a few times. The chain joins TRBV7-3 to TRBJ1-1; tentative D call: TRBD1 (6 bases). V was pared by 8 bases and J by 5 bases, with 18 bases between. Per germline, CDR1 SGHTA and CDR2 FQGTGA. This CDR3 spans 14 amino acids. CDR3 amino acids: CASSPGGGETEAFF. CDR3 bases: TGTGCCAGCTCCCCCGGAGGGGGGGAAACTGAAGCTTTCTTT.

The J gene is TRBJ2-3, the V gene TRBV28; TRBD2 agrees at 8 bases. The CDR3 runs to 16 residues. Trimming removed 5 bases from V and 4 bases from J; junction bases left unmatched: 11. Germline CDR1 is MDHEN and CDR2 is SYDVKM. The chain's CDR3 is CASSITVAGFSDTQYF. In nucleotides, the CDR3 is TGTGCCAGCAGTATAACGGTAGCGGGGTTTTCAGATACGCAGTATTTT.

The chain employs TRBV9 and TRBJ2-3, with 9 bases identical to TRBD2. Germline CDR1 reads SGDLS; CDR2 reads YYNGEE. J was trimmed by 1 base and V by 3 bases; bases with no gene match: 6. This CDR3 has 16 residues. CDR3 residues: CASSESGGLRTDTQYF. DNA of the CDR3: TGTGCCAGCAGCGAAAGCGGGGGGCTACGCACAGATACGCAGTATTTT.

This chain connects TRBV12-3 or TRBV12-4 to TRBJ2-3; 9 nucleotides match TRBD2. The CDR3 contains 13 residues. With V trimmed by 8 bases and J by 6 bases, 6 bases remained unmatched. The CDR3 DNA follows: TGTGCCAGCGCCGGTCTAGCGGGGGATACGCAGTATTTT. It is translated as CASAGLAGDTQYF.

In its sample, this clone was seen once. V gene TRBV10-3 combines with J gene TRBJ1-1; D is perhaps TRBD1 (6 bases). Germline V gene lookup returns CDR1 ENHRY and CDR2 SYGVKD. V shed 5 bases and J shed 4 bases, with 14 bases lying between them. This CDR3 spans 14 amino acids. CDR3 nucleotide sequence: TGTGCCATCAGTCCTAACAGGGCCGGCACTGAAGCTTTCTTT. Amino acids: CAISPNRAGTEAFF.

V gene TRBV2 combines with J gene TRBJ2-7; TRBD1 matches 9 bases. The ends lost 4 bases at V and 4 bases at J; junction bases unmatched: 5. The CDR3 is 14 amino acids. Per the germline V gene, CDR1 is SNHLY and CDR2 is FYNNEI. The CDR3 loop is CASSGQGVVYEQYF. DNA of the CDR3: TGTGCCAGCAGTGGACAGGGGGTTGTTTACGAGCAGTACTTC.

The table lists this clone with a few counts. V usage is TRBV6-2 or TRBV6-3 and J usage is TRBJ1-3; the D is unclear. The ends were cut back, 2 bases at V and 9 bases at J, with 14 bases in the middle. The CDR3 spans 14 residues. Germline V gene sequence: CDR1 MNHEY, CDR2 SVGEGT. The CDR3 bases are TGTGCCAGCAGTTACATAAGCGGAAGAGTCACCATATATTTT. As protein: CASSYISGRVTIYF.

V and J are TRBV9 and TRBJ2-3; TRBD2 aligns across 7 bases. Unmatched junction bases numbered 8, after V lost 5 bases and J lost 2 bases. Germline CDR1 reads SGDLS; CDR2 reads YYNGEE. The CDR3 contains 15 residues. CDR3 sequence reads: CASSGGGRNTDTQYF. As DNA, the CDR3 is TGTGCCAGCAGTGGGGGGGGACGAAACACAGATACGCAGTATTTT.

The gene calls are TRBV4-2 and TRBJ2-3; 10 nucleotides match TRBD2. V shed 0 bases, J shed 5 bases, and the junction held 11 bases outside the gene matches. The CDR3 is 18 residues long. Germline V lookup: CDR1 LGHNA, CDR2 YNFKEQ. The chain's CDR3 is CASSQEGQAGGLGDTQYF. CDR3 in DNA: TGTGCCAGCAGCCAAGAGGGTCAAGCGGGGGGGCTTGGAGATACGCAGTATTTT.

The chain carries TRBV4-1 and TRBJ2-2, with 14 positions matching TRBD2. CDR1 MGHRA and CDR2 YSYEKL come from the germline V gene. V gave up 4 bases and J gave up 3 bases; unmatched junction bases: 4. The CDR3 consists of 17 residues. Here the CDR3 reads CASSPGTSGGYTGELFF. In DNA form, the CDR3 reads TGCGCCAGCAGCCCCGGGACTAGCGGGGGATACACCGGGGAGCTGTTTTTT.

The chain combines TRBV18 with TRBJ2-1; D might be TRBD2 (5 bases). V shed 0 bases and J shed 8 bases, with 14 bases lying between them. The CDR3 sequence is 15 residues long. From germline, CDR1 is KGHSH and CDR2 LQKENI. This CDR3 reads CASSPPTRRGDEQFF. For the CDR3, the DNA is TGTGCCAGCTCACCACCCACGCGCCGGGGAGATGAGCAGTTCTTC.

The J gene is TRBJ2-7, the V gene TRBV7-9, with no clear D. This CDR3 is 16 amino acids long. Trimming cost V 1 base and J 2 bases, with 15 bases left between them. Germline values: CDR1 SEHNR, CDR2 FQNEAQ (reference sequence). The CDR3: CASSLEVGPPPYEQYF. CDR3 DNA: TGTGCCAGCAGCTTAGAAGTGGGCCCCCCACCCTACGAGCAGTACTTC.

This sequence joins TRBV6-6 and TRBJ1-5; a weak D match, TRBD1 (6 bases). V lost 6 bases to trimming and J lost 6 bases, with 18 bases between them. The germline CDR1 and CDR2 sequences are MNHNY and SVGAGI (reference sequence). This CDR3 contains 15 residues. The DNA of the CDR3 is TGTGCCAGCAGAAATCTAAAATGGGACATTCAGCCCCAGCATTTT. Translating it yields CASRNLKWDIQPQHF.

The chain is built from TRBV10-3 and TRBJ2-1; D call uncertain. V was shortened by 8 bases and J by 3 bases, with 8 bases between the two germline ends. Per the germline V gene, CDR1 is ENHRY and CDR2 is SYGVKD. This CDR3 spans 12 amino acids. The chain's CDR3 is CAISMLYNEQFF. Written as DNA, the CDR3 is TGTGCCATCTCTATGCTCTACAATGAGCAGTTCTTC.

In its sample, this clone was seen a few times. The chain employs TRBV4-1 and TRBJ2-7, with D possibly TRBD2 on 5 matching bases. V was trimmed by 2 bases and J by 3 bases, leaving 8 bases between them. CDR3 length: 13 residues. Germline V gene data show CDR1 as MGHRA and CDR2 as YSYEKL. DNA for the CDR3: TGCGCCAGCAGCCAACAAGCGGACTACGAGCAGTACTTC. This codes for CASSQQADYEQYF.

This chain uses TRBV4-1 with TRBJ1-1, with D perhaps TRBD1 (6 bases). Per the germline V gene, CDR1 is MGHRA and CDR2 is YSYEKL. The CDR3 has 16 amino acids. Trimming left V 1 base short and J 3 bases short, with 15 bases between. Here the CDR3 reads CASSQVISRGHTEAFF. The CDR3 nucleotides read TGCGCCAGCAGCCAAGTGATTTCCAGGGGACACACTGAAGCTTTCTTT.

The chain joins TRBV6-5 to TRBJ1-1, with 8 bases fitting TRBD1. There are 15 residues in the CDR3. The junction had 8 bases not matched to a gene; V was cut back by 6 bases and J by 2 bases. The V gene's germline CDR1 is MNHEY and CDR2 SVGAGI. The CDR3 sequence is CASRDAGGGNTEAFF. The CDR3 region has the DNA TGTGCCAGCAGGGACGCAGGGGGCGGAAACACTGAAGCTTTCTTT.

The V call is TRBV7-9, the J call TRBJ2-3; 10 nucleotides align to TRBD2. There are 20 residues in the CDR3. Losses at the gene ends were 5 bases for V and 0 bases for J; bases not matched to a gene: 17. Germline CDR1 SEHNR, CDR2 FQNEAQ (reference sequence). Here the CDR3 DNA reads TGTGCCAGCAGCACGGGACCAGCGGGGGGGTTGCGACCTAGCACAGATACGCAGTATTTT. Translation: CASSTGPAGGLRPSTDTQYF.

The chain recombines TRBV5-1 with TRBJ1-2, with D possibly matching TRBD1 (6 bases). The germline V and J ends were trimmed by 1 base and 8 bases, with 15 bases remaining between them. CDR3 length: 14 residues. The V gene's germline CDR1 is SGHRS and CDR2 YFSETQ. The CDR3 coding sequence is TGCGCCAGCAGCTTGTTATCACAGGGTCAAGGCTACACCTTC. Its translation: CASSLLSQGQGYTF. The whole variable domain, remainder taken from reference TRBV5-1 and TRBJ1-2, is KAGVTQTPRYLIKTRGQQVTLSCSPISGHRSVSWYQQTPGQGLQFLFEYFSETQRNKGNFPGRFSGRQFSNSRSEMNVSTLELGDSALYLCASSLLSQGQGYTFGSGTRLTVV.

This rearrangement joins TRBV5-1 to TRBJ2-5, with 7 bases that match TRBD1. Germline CDR1 SGHRS, CDR2 YFSETQ. This CDR3 contains 15 residues. Trimming cost V 3 bases and J 5 bases; bases outside gene matches: 10. The CDR3 DNA reads TGCGCCAGCAGCTCTTCGACAGGGATCGGTGAGACCCAGTACTTC. It specifies CASSSSTGIGETQYF. Combining the CDR3 with reference TRBV5-1 and TRBJ2-5 gives the whole variable domain KAGVTQTPRYLIKTRGQQVTLSCSPISGHRSVSWYQQTPGQGLQFLFEYFSETQRNKGNFPGRFSGRQFSNSRSEMNVSTLELGDSALYLCASSSSTGIGETQYFGPGTRLLVL.

The CDR3 protein is CASSQRAYEQYF. In DNA, the CDR3 is TGTGCCAGCAGCCAGAGGGCTTACGAGCAGTACTTC. The chain couples TRBV3-1 (or the pseudogene TRBV3-2) to TRBJ2-7, with D possibly matching TRBD2 (5 bases). The germline CDR1 and CDR2 sequences are LGHDT and YNNKEL (reference sequence). This CDR3 is 12 amino acids long. V lost 3 bases to trimming and J lost 4 bases, with 7 bases between them.

The rearrangement joins TRBV7-9 to TRBJ2-7; 7 bases map to TRBD2. Germline-derived CDR1 and CDR2 are SEHNR and FQNEAQ (reference sequence). V trimming: 0 bases; J trimming: 3 bases; junction bases outside the gene matches: 2. The CDR3 consists of 14 residues. The CDR3 nucleotides are TGTGCCAGCAGCTTAGCGGCGGGGGTCTACGAGCAGTACTTC. This encodes CASSLAAGVYEQYF.

The rearrangement links TRBV3-1 (or the pseudogene TRBV3-2) to TRBJ2-7; TRBD1 aligns across 11 bases. The CDR3 totals 15 residues. The V gene end was trimmed by 4 bases and the J gene end by 3 bases; junction bases not matched to a gene: 5. Germline V gene lookup returns CDR1 LGHDT and CDR2 YNNKEL (reference sequence). In DNA, the CDR3 is TGTGCCAGCAGCCCTGGGACAGGGGGTATCTACGAGCAGTACTTC. This gives the protein CASSPGTGGIYEQYF.

This clone has more than one count but fewer than ten. CDR3 DNA: TGTGCCAGCACCAAGACAGGATCGAAGCAGTACTTC. Protein: CASTKTGSKQYF. V usage is TRBV28 and J usage is TRBJ2-7; D is perhaps TRBD1 (6 bases). This CDR3 region has 12 residues. V was cut by 7 bases and J by 8 bases, with 15 bases left in between. Germline lookup yields CDR1 MDHEN and CDR2 SYDVKM. Variable domain in full (rest from reference TRBV28 and TRBJ2-7): DVKVTQSSRYLVKRTGEKVFLECVQDMDHENMFWYRQDPGLGLRLIYFSYDVKMKEKGDIPEGYSVSREKKERFSLILESASTNQTSMYLCASTKTGSKQYFGPGTRLTVT.

The V call is TRBV6-6, the J call TRBJ1-5; tentative D call: TRBD1 (6 bases). There are 15 residues in the CDR3. V was shortened by 0 bases and J by 5 bases, with 11 bases between the two germline ends. The V gene's germline CDR1 is MNHNY and CDR2 SVGAGI (reference sequence). CDR3 residues: CASSYSTGLDQPQHF. CDR3 DNA sequence: TGTGCCAGCAGTTACTCTACAGGGTTGGATCAGCCCCAGCATTTT.

This chain joins TRBV4-1 and TRBJ2-7; no clear D gene. Trimming pared 4 bases from V and 0 bases from J, leaving 13 bases between. The CDR3 length is 15 residues. Germline CDR1 reads MGHRA; CDR2 reads YSYEKL. Here the CDR3 DNA reads TGCGCCAGCAGCCCCGAACAGAGACGCTCCTACGAGCAGTACTTC. Its protein is CASSPEQRRSYEQYF.

This clone was seen a handful of times. The chain recombines TRBV4-1 with TRBJ1-1; D remains ambiguous. The V gene's germline CDR1 is MGHRA and CDR2 YSYEKL. V lost 0 bases, J lost 1 base, and 6 bases lay in between. This CDR3 has 14 residues. CDR3 bases: TGCGCCAGCAGCCAAGATTCTCCGAACACTGAAGCTTTCTTT. Residues: CASSQDSPNTEAFF.